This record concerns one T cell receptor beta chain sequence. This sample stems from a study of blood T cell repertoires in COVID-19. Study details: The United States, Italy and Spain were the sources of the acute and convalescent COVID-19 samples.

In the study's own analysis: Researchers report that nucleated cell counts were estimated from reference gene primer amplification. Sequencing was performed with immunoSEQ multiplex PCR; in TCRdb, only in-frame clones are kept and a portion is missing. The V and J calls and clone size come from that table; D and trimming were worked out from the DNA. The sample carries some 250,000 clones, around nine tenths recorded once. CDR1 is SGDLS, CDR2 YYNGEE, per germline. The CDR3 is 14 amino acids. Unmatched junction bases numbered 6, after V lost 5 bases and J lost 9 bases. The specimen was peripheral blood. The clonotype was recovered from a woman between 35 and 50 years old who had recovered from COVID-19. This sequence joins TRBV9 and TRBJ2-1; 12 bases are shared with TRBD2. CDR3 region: CASSRLAGAGEQFF. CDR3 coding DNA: TGTGCCAGCAGTCGACTAGCGGGAGCGGGTGAGCAGTTCTTC.